The next 9 T cell receptor beta chains were all read from a single sample in a study of cytomegalovirus exposure and HLA in healthy donors. This PCR relied on a set of 60 Vbeta primers and 13 Jbeta primers. Clones were sequenced by immunoSEQ multiplex PCR, and TCRdb holds only the in-frame ones, with some missing. The repertoire holds about 110,000 clones, with approximately 80% as singletons. Specimen: PBMCs. The receptors were sampled from a woman in her twenties or thirties in good health and CMV-seronegative.

V and J are TRBV6-5 and TRBJ2-7, with 10 bases matching TRBD2. The CDR3 has 15 residues. V trimming: 3 bases; J trimming: 7 bases; junction bases outside the gene matches: 9. CDR1 and CDR2 from the germline V gene are MNHEY and SVGAGI. This chain's CDR3 is CASSYGTSVDREQYF. The DNA for the CDR3 is TGTGCCAGCAGTTATGGGACTAGCGTAGATCGTGAGCAGTACTTC.

The V call is TRBV14, the J call TRBJ2-3, with 14 nucleotides matching TRBD2. The CDR3 sequence is 15 residues long. V trimming: 5 bases; J trimming: 6 bases; junction bases outside the gene matches: 4. The germline V gene has CDR1 SGHDN and CDR2 FVKESK. For the CDR3, the DNA is TGTGCCAGCAGCAAGGGACTAGCGGGAGTTGATACGCAGTATTTT. This gives the protein CASSKGLAGVDTQYF.

The chain uses TRBV5-1 and TRBJ2-5; TRBD1 is a possible D gene (6 bases). Matching the DNA end better, TRBJ2-7 makes the J call doubtful. CDR3 size: 14 residues. Germline CDR1 is SGHRS and CDR2 is YFSETQ. Here the CDR3 reads CASSLSSGVYEQYF. CDR3 DNA: TGCGCCAGCAGCTTATCGTCAGGGGTCTACGAGCAGTACTTC.

The chain uses TRBV6-6 and TRBJ2-3; D gene ambiguous. Trimming took 0 bases from V and 0 from J, leaving 10 bases between them. CDR1 is MNHNY, CDR2 SVGAGI, per germline (reference sequence). The length of the CDR3 is 16 residues. CDR3 bases: TGTGCCAGCAGTTACTCAGCAGACTCTAGCACAGATACGCAGTATTTT. The encoded protein is CASSYSADSSTDTQYF.

The chain uses TRBV30 and TRBJ2-3; D remains ambiguous. Germline V lookup: CDR1 GTSNPN, CDR2 SVGIG (reference sequence). This CDR3 has 16 residues. The V end lost 2 bases, the J end lost 0 bases, and 15 bases lay between the germline ends. CDR3 region: CAWSPLRTRSTDTQYF. CDR3 nucleotides: TGTGCCTGGAGTCCGTTGCGAACTCGCAGCACAGATACGCAGTATTTT.

With regard to this clone: An end of the junction differs from the germline gene, which may be a read error. The V gene is TRBV7-2, the J gene TRBJ1-1; unclear D gene. The germline V gene encodes CDR1 SGHTA and CDR2 FQGNSA. There are 13 residues in the CDR3. CDR3 DNA sequence: TGTGCCAGCAGCCGAGACGGGAACGCTGAAGCTTTCTTT. Its translation: CASSRDGNAEAFF.

Remarks on this clone: Other DNA sequences in this specimen translate into the identical CDR3. The CDR3 region has the DNA TGCGCCAGCAGCTGGACGGACAGGGTGGAGACCCAGTACTTC. Translation gives CASSWTDRVETQYF. The V call is TRBV5-1, the J call TRBJ2-5; the match to TRBD1 covers 8 bases. Germline trimming cut 3 bases from V and 5 bases from J; bases unmatched to any gene: 6. Germline V CDR1 and CDR2: SGHRS, YFSETQ. This CDR3 contains 14 residues.

This clone was recorded only once. The chain has TRBV7-9 and TRBJ2-1; 8 positions match TRBD2. V gave up 3 bases and J gave up 8 bases; unmatched junction bases: 6. The CDR3 is made up of 14 amino acids. Germline V gives CDR1 SEHNR, CDR2 FQNEAQ (reference sequence). The CDR3 spells CASSLAGLADEQFF. CDR3 in DNA: TGTGCCAGCAGCTTGGCCGGACTAGCAGATGAGCAGTTCTTC.

The gene calls are TRBV11-2 and TRBJ2-7; TRBD2 is a possible D gene (6 bases). CDR3 length: 18 amino acids. Looked up from germline, CDR1 is SGHAT and CDR2 is FQNNGV. The V gene lost 1 base and the J gene lost 2 bases, with 21 bases spanning the gap. The DNA for the CDR3 is TGTGCCAGCAGCTTAGCCTCCTTCTCGGCGGGACCCACCTACGAGCAGTACTTC. Amino acid sequence: CASSLASFSAGPTYEQYF.